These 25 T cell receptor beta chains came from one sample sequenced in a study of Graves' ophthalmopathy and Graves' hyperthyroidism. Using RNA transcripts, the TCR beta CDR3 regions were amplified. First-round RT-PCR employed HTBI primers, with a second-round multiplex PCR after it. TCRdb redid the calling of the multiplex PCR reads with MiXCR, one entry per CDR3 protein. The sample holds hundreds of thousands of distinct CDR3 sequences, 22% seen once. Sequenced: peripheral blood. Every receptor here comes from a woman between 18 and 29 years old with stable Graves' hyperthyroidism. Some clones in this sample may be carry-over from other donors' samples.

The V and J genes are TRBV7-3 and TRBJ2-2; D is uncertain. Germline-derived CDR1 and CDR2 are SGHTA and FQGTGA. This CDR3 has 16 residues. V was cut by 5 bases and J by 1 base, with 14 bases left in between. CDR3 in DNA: TGTGCCAGCAGCCCTGGTGGGCGGAAGAACACCGGGGAGCTGTTTTTT. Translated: CASSPGGRKNTGELFF.

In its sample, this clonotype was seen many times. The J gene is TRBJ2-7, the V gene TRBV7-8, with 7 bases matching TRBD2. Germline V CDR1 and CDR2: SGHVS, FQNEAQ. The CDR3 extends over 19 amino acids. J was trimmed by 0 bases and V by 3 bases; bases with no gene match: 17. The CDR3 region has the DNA TGTGCCAGCAGCTTGTTTCGTGGTGGGGCGGGGGTTAGCTCCTACGAGCAGTACTTC. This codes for CASSLFRGGAGVSSYEQYF.

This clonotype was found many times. The CDR3 DNA is TGCAGTGGGAGAGGGGCAGGGGGCCTTGAAGCTTTCTTT. It specifies CSGRGAGGLEAFF. This chain joins TRBV20-1 and TRBJ1-1; TRBD1 aligns across 8 bases. The germline gives CDR1 DFQATT, CDR2 SNEGSKA (reference sequence). The CDR3 has 13 amino acids. Losses at the gene ends were 7 bases for V and 7 bases for J; bases not matched to a gene: 11.

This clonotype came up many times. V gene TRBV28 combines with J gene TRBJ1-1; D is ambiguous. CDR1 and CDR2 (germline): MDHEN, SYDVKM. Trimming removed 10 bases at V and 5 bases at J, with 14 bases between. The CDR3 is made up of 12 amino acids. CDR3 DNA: TGTGCCACCCTACTACAGAAGACTGAAGCTTTCTTT. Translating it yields CATLLQKTEAFF. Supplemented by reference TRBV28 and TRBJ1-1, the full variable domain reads DVKVTQSSRYLVKRTGEKVFLECVQDMDHENMFWYRQDPGLGLRLIYFSYDVKMKEKGDIPEGYSVSREKKERFSLILESASTNQTSMYLCATLLQKTEAFFGQGTRLTVV.

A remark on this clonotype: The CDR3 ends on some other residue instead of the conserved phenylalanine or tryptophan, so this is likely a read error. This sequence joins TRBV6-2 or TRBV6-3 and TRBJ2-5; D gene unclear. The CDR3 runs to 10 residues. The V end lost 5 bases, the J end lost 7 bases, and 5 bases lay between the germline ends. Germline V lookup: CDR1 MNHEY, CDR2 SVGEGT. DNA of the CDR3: TGTGCCAGCAGTAGAGGGACCCAGTACCTC. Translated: CASSRGTQYL.

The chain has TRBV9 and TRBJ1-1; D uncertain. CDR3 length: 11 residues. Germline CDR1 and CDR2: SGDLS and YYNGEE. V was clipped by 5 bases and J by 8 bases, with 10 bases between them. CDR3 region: CASSKDGEAFF. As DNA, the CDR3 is TGTGCCAGCAGTAAAGACGGAGAAGCTTTCTTT.

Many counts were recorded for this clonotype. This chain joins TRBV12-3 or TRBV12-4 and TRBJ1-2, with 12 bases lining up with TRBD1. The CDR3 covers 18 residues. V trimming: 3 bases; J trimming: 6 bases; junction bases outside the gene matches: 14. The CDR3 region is CASSFSRIGTGGGNGYTF. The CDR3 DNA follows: TGTGCCAGCAGTTTTTCGAGGATAGGGACAGGGGGCGGGAATGGCTACACCTTC.

The DNA for the CDR3 is TGCGCCAGCAGCATTGGGACAGGGCCCAAAAACATTCAGTACTTC. Protein sequence: CASSIGTGPKNIQYF. This rearrangement joins TRBV5-1 to TRBJ2-4, with TRBD1 matching 9 bases. J gave up 2 bases and V 4 bases, and 4 bases lay outside the gene matches. The length of the CDR3 is 15 residues. The germline V gene has CDR1 SGHRS and CDR2 YFSETQ.

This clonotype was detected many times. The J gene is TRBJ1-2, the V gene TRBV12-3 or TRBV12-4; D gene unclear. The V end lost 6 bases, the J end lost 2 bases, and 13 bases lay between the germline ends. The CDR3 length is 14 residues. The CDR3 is CASSSSARNYGYTF. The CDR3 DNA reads TGTGCCAGCAGCTCCTCGGCCCGGAACTATGGCTACACCTTC.

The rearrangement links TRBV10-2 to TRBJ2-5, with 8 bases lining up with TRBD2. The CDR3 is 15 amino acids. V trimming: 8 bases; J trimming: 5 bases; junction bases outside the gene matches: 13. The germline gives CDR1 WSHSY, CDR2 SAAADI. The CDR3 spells CASRPSGGAPETQYF. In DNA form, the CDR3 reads TGCGCCAGCCGGCCGTCGGGGGGGGCGCCGGAGACCCAGTACTTC.

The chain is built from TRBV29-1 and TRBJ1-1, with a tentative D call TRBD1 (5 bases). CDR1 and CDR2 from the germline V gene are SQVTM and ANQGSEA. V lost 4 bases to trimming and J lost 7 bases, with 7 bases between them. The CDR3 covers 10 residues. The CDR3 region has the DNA TGCAGCGTTGGACAGCTTGAAGCTTTCTTT. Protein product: CSVGQLEAFF.

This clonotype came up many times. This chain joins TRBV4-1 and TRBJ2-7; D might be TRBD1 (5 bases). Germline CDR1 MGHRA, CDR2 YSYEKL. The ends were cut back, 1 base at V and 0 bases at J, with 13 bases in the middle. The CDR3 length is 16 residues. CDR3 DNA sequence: TGCGCCAGCAGCCAAGTTCTCGACAGCTACTCCTACGAGCAGTACTTC. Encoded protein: CASSQVLDSYSYEQYF.

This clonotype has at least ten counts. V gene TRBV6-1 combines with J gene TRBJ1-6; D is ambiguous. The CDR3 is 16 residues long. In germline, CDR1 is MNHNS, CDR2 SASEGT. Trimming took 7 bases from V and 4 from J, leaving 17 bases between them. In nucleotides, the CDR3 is TGTGCCAGCAAGGTCGCGGCAGGACGGTATAATTCACCCCTCCACTTT. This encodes CASKVAAGRYNSPLHF.

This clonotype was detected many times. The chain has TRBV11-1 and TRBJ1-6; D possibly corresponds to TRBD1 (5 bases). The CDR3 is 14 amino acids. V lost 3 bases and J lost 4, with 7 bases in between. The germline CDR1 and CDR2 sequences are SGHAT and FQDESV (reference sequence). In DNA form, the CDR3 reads TGTGCCAGCAGCTTCGGGACGTATAATTCACCCCTCCACTTT. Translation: CASSFGTYNSPLHF.

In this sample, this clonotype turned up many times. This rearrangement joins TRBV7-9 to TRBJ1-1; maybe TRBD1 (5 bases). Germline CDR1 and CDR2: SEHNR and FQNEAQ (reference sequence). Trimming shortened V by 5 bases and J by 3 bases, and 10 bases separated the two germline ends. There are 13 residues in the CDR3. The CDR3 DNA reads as TGTGCCAGCAGCGGACTGGGGGACACTGAAGCTTTCTTT. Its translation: CASSGLGDTEAFF. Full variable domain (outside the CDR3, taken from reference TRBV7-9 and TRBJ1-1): DTGVSQNPRHKITKRGQNVTFRCDPISEHNRLYWYRQTLGQGPEFLTYFQNEAQLEKSRLLSDRFSAERPKGSFSTLEIQRTEQGDSAMYLCASSGLGDTEAFFGQGTRLTVV.

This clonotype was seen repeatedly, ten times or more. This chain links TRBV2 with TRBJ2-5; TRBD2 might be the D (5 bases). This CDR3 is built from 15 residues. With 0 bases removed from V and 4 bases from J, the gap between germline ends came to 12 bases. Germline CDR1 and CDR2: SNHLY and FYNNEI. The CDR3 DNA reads TGTGCCAGCAGTGAAGCAAATCTAGCTGGAGAGACCCAGTACTTC. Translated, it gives CASSEANLAGETQYF.

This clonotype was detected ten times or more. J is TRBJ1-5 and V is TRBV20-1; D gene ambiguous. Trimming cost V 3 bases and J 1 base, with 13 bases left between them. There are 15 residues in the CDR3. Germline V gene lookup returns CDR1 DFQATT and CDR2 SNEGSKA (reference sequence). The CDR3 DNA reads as TGCAGTGCTAGTCTCGGGGTTCTAAGCAATCAGCCCCAGCATTTT. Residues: CSASLGVLSNQPQHF.

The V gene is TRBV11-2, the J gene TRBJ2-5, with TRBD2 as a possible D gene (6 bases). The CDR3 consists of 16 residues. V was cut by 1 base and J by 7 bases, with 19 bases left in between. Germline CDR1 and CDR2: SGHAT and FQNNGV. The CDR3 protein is CASSLVSSLGGVTQYF. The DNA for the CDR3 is TGTGCCAGCAGCTTAGTGTCCAGCCTCGGGGGAGTGACCCAGTACTTC.

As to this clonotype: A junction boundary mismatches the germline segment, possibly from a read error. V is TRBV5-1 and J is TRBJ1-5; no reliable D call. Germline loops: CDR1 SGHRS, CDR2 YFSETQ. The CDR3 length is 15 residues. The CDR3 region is CVSSTGENSNQPQHF. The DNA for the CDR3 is TGCGTCAGCAGCACCGGAGAGAATAGCAATCAGCCCCAGCATTTT.

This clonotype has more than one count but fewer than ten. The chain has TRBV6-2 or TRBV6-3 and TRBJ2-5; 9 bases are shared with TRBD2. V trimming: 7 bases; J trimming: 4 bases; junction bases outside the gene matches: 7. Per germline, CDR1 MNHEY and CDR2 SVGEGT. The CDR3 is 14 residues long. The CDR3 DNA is TGTGCCAGCACCGTAGCGGGAGCGGGAGAGACCCAGTACTTC. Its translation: CASTVAGAGETQYF.

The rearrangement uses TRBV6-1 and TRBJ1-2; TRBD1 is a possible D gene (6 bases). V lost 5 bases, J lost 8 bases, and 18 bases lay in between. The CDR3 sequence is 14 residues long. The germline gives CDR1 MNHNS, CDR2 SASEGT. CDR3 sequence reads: CASSPKYRENGYTF. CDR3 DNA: TGTGCCAGCAGTCCCAAATACAGGGAGAACGGCTACACCTTC.

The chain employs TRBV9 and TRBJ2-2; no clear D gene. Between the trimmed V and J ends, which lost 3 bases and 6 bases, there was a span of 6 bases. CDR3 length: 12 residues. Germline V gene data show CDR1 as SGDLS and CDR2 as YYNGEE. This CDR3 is CASSENAGELFF. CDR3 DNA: TGTGCCAGCAGCGAAAACGCCGGGGAGCTGTTTTTT.

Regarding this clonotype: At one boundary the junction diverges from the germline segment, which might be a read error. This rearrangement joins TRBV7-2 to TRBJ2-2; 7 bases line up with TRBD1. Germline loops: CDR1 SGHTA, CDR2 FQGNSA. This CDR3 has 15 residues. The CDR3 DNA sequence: TGTGCCAGCAGCCTAGCTAGGGGGCCCACCGGGGAGCTGTTTTTT. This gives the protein CASSLARGPTGELFF.

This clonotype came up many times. CDR3 loop: CASRPGTAQETQYF. The CDR3 coding sequence is TGTGCCAGCAGACCTGGGACAGCTCAAGAGACCCAGTACTTC. The chain carries TRBV7-8 and TRBJ2-5; TRBD1 aligns across 7 bases. Germline V CDR1 and CDR2: SGHVS, FQNEAQ. V lost 6 bases and J lost 2; bases outside the gene matches: 6. The CDR3 consists of 14 residues.

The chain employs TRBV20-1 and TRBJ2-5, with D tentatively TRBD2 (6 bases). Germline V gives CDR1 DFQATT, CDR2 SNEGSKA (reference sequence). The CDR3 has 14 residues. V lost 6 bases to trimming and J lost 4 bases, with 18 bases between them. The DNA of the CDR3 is TGCAGTGCCTCCCCATTAGCGGCTATAGAGACCCAGTACTTC. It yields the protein CSASPLAAIETQYF.